This is a list of T cell receptor beta chains from one sample in a study of OX40 agonist ivuxolimab in advanced cancers. Using immunoSEQ multiplex PCR, the repertoire was profiled, and TCRdb retains in-frame clones only, with some absent. The sample has about 72,000 clones, around 83% seen once; the top ten hold 2% to 3%. The sample here was CD4+ or CD8+ T cells sorted from blood, taken in a trial of the OX40 agonist ivuxolimab. The source is an adult with an advanced solid tumor such as melanoma, head and neck, liver or kidney cancer. Each CDR3 is given with its conserved first and last residue. D genes are given only for firm matches. A clone size is listed for some rows: how often the clone was seen (once, few, many), or a class if it is expanded.

TRBV5-1	.	.	TRBJ2-5	TGCGCCAGCAGCTTGGCGTTTCAGGCGGGTGAGCAGTACTTC	CASSLAFQAGEQYF
TRBV30	.	.	TRBJ1-1	TGTGCCTGGAGTGTTGTACAGGTGGGGCCGAACACTGAAGCTTTCTTT	CAWSVVQVGPNTEAFF
TRBV27	.	.	TRBJ1-1	TGTGCCAGCAGTTCCGGCTGGGATGGCACTGAAGCTTTCTTT	CASSSGWDGTEAFF
TRBV21-1	.	.	TRBJ1-1	TGTGCCAGCAGCAAAGCCCCTGGGGGTACTGAAGCTTTCTTT	CASSKAPGGTEAFF
TRBV19	TRBD2	few	TRBJ2-5	TGTGCCAGTAGTAGAACCAGCCAGGCGGGAGGAGAGACCCAGTACTTC	CASSRTSQAGGETQYF
TRBV7-2	.	.	TRBJ2-2	TGTGCCAGCAGCTTAGAGTCCGGGGGCAACACCGGGGAGCTGTTTTTT	CASSLESGGNTGELFF
TRBV4-2	TRBD1	.	TRBJ1-3	TGTGCCAGCAGCCAAGTGACAGGGGCTGAGGGAAACACCATATATTTT	CASSQVTGAEGNTIYF
TRBV5-6	TRBD1	.	TRBJ2-1	TGTGCCAGCAGCTTTATTCAGGGGGACTACAATGAGCAGTTCTTC	CASSFIQGDYNEQFF
TRBV2	.	.	TRBJ2-3	TGTGCCAGCAGACAACAGGGAGTGGGCGGAGATACGCAGTATTTT	CASRQQGVGGDTQYF
TRBV5-1	.	few	TRBJ2-2	TGCGCCAGCAGCTTGAATACGGGAGCGAACACCGGGGAGCTGTTTTTT	CASSLNTGANTGELFF
TRBV5-5	TRBD1	many	TRBJ1-3	TGTGCCAGCAGCAGAACAGGGGGCGAAGGAAACACCATATATTTT	CASSRTGGEGNTIYF
TRBV30	.	.	TRBJ1-1	TGTGCCTGGAAAGGCGTGGGTGGGAACACTGAAGCTTTCTTT	CAWKGVGGNTEAFF
TRBV28	TRBD1	.	TRBJ1-2	TGTGCCAGCAGTTTTTACAGGGGGGGAGATGGCTACACCTTC	CASSFYRGGDGYTF
TRBV2	TRBD1	.	TRBJ2-6	TGTGCCAGCAGTCCAGGGACAGGTGGGGCCAACGTCCTGACTTTC	CASSPGTGGANVLTF
TRBV21-1	.	.	TRBJ1-2	TGTGCCAGCAGCACTCGGATCCGGGACAGGGGTAAATACTACACCTTC	CASSTRIRDRGKYYTF
TRBV6-6	.	.	TRBJ1-2	TGTGCCAGCAGGATACAGGGCTATGGCTACACCTTC	CASRIQGYGYTF
TRBV7-6	TRBD1	.	TRBJ1-4	TGTGCCAGCAGCTTAGCTAGCATGGGGACAGGGACCCGTGAAAAACTGTTTTTT	CASSLASMGTGTREKLFF
TRBV6-1	TRBD2	few	TRBJ2-2	TGTGCCAGCAGTGTAGCGGGAGCGAACACCGGGGAGCTGTTTTTT	CASSVAGANTGELFF
TRBV6-5	.	.	TRBJ2-3	TGTGCCAGCAGTTACTCGTCCCAGTGGGCGCAGTATTTT	CASSYSSQWAQYF
TRBV5-1	TRBD1	.	TRBJ1-6	TGCGCCAGCAGCCCAGGACAGGGGAGGTCACCCCTCCACTTT	CASSPGQGRSPLHF
TRBV25-1	.	.	TRBJ2-1	TGTGCCAGCAGTGAATCAGGCCAGTTCAACAATGAGCAGTTCTTC	CASSESGQFNNEQFF
TRBV28	.	.	TRBJ1-2	TGTGCCAGCACCCCTGAGACGGACCTCTATGGCTACACCTTC	CASTPETDLYGYTF
TRBV6-5	TRBD1	.	TRBJ2-7	TGTGCCAGCACTATAACCGGGACAGGGAACCACGAGCAGTACTTC	CASTITGTGNHEQYF
TRBV18	TRBD2	.	TRBJ2-1	TGTGCCAGCTCACCACGTCCTAGCGGGTACAATGAGCAGTTCTTC	CASSPRPSGYNEQFF
TRBV28	.	.	TRBJ1-5	TGTGCCAGCATTCCTGCCTCAGGGAGTCGGAATCAGCCCCAGCATTTT	CASIPASGSRNQPQHF
TRBV27	.	.	TRBJ2-2	TGTGCCAGCAGTTCACCGGCTAGCGCGGGCACCGGGGAGCTGTTTTTT	CASSSPASAGTGELFF
TRBV4-1	TRBD1	.	TRBJ2-7	TGCGCCAGCAGCCTTTACGGGACAGCAGCTTCCTACGAGCAGTACTTC	CASSLYGTAASYEQYF
TRBV10-3	.	.	TRBJ2-1	TGTGCCACCTCGAAGGACTACCAATTGAACAATGAGCAGTTCTTC	CATSKDYQLNNEQFF
TRBV7-8	.	.	TRBJ2-1	TGTGCCAGCAGCCATAATTCCGGGCGTAGTCTCAATGAGCAGTTCTTC	CASSHNSGRSLNEQFF